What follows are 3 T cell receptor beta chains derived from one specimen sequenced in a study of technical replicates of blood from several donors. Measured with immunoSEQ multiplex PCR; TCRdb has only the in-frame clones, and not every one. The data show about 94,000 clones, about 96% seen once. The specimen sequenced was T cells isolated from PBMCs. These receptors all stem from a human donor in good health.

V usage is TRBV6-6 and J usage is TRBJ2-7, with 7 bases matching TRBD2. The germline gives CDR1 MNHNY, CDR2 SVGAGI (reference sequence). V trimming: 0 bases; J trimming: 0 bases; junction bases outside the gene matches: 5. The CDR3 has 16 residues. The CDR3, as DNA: TGTGCCAGCAGTTACTCGCAGCGGGATTACTCCTACGAGCAGTACTTC. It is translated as CASSYSQRDYSYEQYF.

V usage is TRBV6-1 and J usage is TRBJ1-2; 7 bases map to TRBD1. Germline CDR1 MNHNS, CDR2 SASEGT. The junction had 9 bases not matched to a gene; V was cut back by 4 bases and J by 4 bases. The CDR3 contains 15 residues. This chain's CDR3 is CASSAYSGTAYGYTF. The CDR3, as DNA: TGTGCCAGCAGTGCGTACTCCGGGACAGCCTATGGCTACACCTTC.

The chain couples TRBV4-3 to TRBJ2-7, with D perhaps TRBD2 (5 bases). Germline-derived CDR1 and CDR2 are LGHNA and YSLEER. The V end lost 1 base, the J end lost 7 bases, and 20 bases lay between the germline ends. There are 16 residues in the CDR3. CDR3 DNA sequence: TGCGCCAGCAGCCAAGGGACTTCTGCCTCTCTCTTAGAGCAGTACTTC. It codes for CASSQGTSASLLEQYF.